This T cell receptor beta chain was sequenced in a study of chemoradiotherapy in HPV16-positive cancers. In the study overall: Two HPV16-positive patients' cells yielded candidate HPV-specific clones and common motifs. General study points: Functional assays defining HPV-specific T cells used only two HPV16-positive patients. Non-HPV-specific T cells did not expand in tumors during treatment, whereas candidate HPV-specific clones and E7-related motifs did.

Germline assignment: CDR1 MDHEN and CDR2 SYDVKM. The CDR3 consists of 14 residues. The V end was cut by 2 bases, the J end by 1 base, with 9 bases between. The table came from immunoSEQ multiplex PCR; TCRdb's copy has only in-frame clones and leaves some out. In the table there are roughly 5,300 clones, 70% to 75% of which are singletons. A note on this clone: The target antigen is unknown.

This specimen was tumor tissue, taken from a patient who underwent chemoradiotherapy. V is TRBV28 and J is TRBJ2-7; D is uncertain. The sequence was collected from a human donor with HPV-associated anogenital cancer. CDR3 sequence (DNA): TGTGCCAGCAGTTTACCAGGACGGTCCTACGAGCAGTACTTC. It translates to CASSLPGRSYEQYF.